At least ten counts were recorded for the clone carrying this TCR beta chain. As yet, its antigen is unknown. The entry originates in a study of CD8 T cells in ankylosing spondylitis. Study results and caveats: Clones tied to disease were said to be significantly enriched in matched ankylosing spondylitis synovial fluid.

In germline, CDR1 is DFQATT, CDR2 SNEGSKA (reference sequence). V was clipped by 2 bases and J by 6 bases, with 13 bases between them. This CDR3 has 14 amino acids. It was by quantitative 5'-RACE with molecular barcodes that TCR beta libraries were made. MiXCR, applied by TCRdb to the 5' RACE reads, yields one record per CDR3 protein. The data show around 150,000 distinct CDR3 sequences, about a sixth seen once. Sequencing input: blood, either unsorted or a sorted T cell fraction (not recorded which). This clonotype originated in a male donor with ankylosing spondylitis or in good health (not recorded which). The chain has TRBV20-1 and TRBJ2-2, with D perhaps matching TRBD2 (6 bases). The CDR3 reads CSARPRRAPGELFF. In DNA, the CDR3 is TGCAGTGCTAGACCGAGGAGGGCCCCCGGGGAGCTGTTTTTT.